The 23 T cell receptor beta chains in this list originate from one sample, sequenced in a study of Graves' ophthalmopathy and Graves' hyperthyroidism. Transcripts of RNA were the source for amplifying TCR beta CDR3 regions. The first round was an RT-PCR with HTBI primers, and the second round was a multiplex PCR. Each CDR3 protein gets one entry after TCRdb re-called the multiplex PCR reads with MiXCR. This sample has 150,000 to 200,000 distinct CDR3 sequences, with 39% found just once. The sequenced material came from peripheral blood. The source of these receptors is a man younger than 40 with Graves' ophthalmopathy.

The chain joins TRBV7-9 to TRBJ2-7; 11 bases are shared with TRBD2. The J segment lost 6 bases and the V segment lost 2 bases, leaving 0 bases of the junction unmatched. The CDR3 consists of 13 residues. Per germline, CDR1 SEHNR and CDR2 FQNEAQ (reference sequence). The CDR3 protein is CASSLLAGGEQYF. CDR3 nucleotide sequence: TGTGCCAGCAGCTTACTAGCGGGAGGCGAGCAGTACTTC.

This clonotype showed up just a few times. The chain has TRBV6-1 and TRBJ2-2; D might be TRBD2 (6 bases). Per germline, CDR1 MNHNS and CDR2 SASEGT. The CDR3 length is 14 residues. V gave up 6 bases and J gave up 2 bases, with 10 bases separating them. CDR3 nucleotide sequence: TGTGCCAGCAGCTGGGACTCTAACACCGGGGAGCTGTTTTTT. Translation gives CASSWDSNTGELFF.

Ten or more counts support this clonotype. The CDR3 DNA reads TGTGCCAGCAGTTTAATATTGGGACAGGGGGCAGACACTGAAGCTTTCTTT. This sequence encodes CASSLILGQGADTEAFF. This chain links TRBV28 with TRBJ1-1; the match to TRBD1 covers 12 bases. V gave up 2 bases and J gave up 3 bases; unmatched junction bases: 7. Germline CDR1 MDHEN, CDR2 SYDVKM. The CDR3 is 17 amino acids.

V gene TRBV6-5 combines with J gene TRBJ1-6, with 7 nucleotides matching TRBD1. This CDR3 is 15 amino acids long. Unmatched junction bases numbered 5, after V lost 4 bases and J lost 5 bases. The germline CDR1 and CDR2 sequences are MNHEY and SVGAGI. This chain's CDR3 is CASSSTGADNSPLHF. In DNA, the CDR3 is TGTGCCAGCAGTTCTACAGGGGCCGATAATTCACCCCTCCACTTT.

This clonotype has ten or more counts. CDR3 amino acids: CASTPDGPDVPTEAFF. The CDR3 DNA reads as TGTGCCAGCACCCCTGACGGTCCCGACGTCCCCACTGAAGCTTTCTTT. The rearrangement joins TRBV6-1 to TRBJ1-1; D not resolved. CDR1 and CDR2 from the germline V gene are MNHNS and SASEGT. V shed 7 bases and J shed 4 bases, with 22 bases lying between them. CDR3 size: 16 residues.

The V gene is TRBV5-1, the J gene TRBJ2-7, with D unclear. CDR1 is SGHRS and CDR2 is YFSETQ in the germline V gene. CDR3 size: 16 residues. With 2 bases removed from V and 0 bases from J, the gap between germline ends came to 15 bases. The chain's CDR3 is CASSFSSGPYSYEQYF. CDR3 nucleotides: TGCGCCAGCAGCTTCTCCTCCGGGCCTTACTCCTACGAGCAGTACTTC.

The chain couples TRBV27 to TRBJ2-7, with D possibly matching TRBD2 (5 bases). CDR1 MNHEY and CDR2 SMNVEV come from the germline V gene (reference sequence). The CDR3 sequence is 15 residues long. V gave up 3 bases and J gave up 1 base, with 13 bases separating them. The CDR3 DNA is TGTGCCAGCAGTTTCACGGGATTAGATTCCTACGAGCAGTACTTC. Translation: CASSFTGLDSYEQYF.

The V call is TRBV10-2, the J call TRBJ1-6; 8 bases map to TRBD1. J gave up 6 bases and V 6 bases, and 7 bases lay outside the gene matches. The CDR3 is made up of 15 amino acids. Looked up from germline, CDR1 is WSHSY and CDR2 is SAAADI. In DNA form, the CDR3 reads TGCGCCAGCAGAGGACAGGGCCTCTCTAATTCACCCCTCCACTTT. Protein product: CASRGQGLSNSPLHF.

The rearrangement joins TRBV6-2 or TRBV6-3 to TRBJ2-7; 9 bases agree with TRBD2. The ends lost 6 bases at V and 0 bases at J; junction bases unmatched: 12. The CDR3 length is 17 residues. CDR1 MNHEY and CDR2 SVGEGT come from the germline V gene. The CDR3: CASSLTGRTSDSYEQYF. The CDR3 coding sequence is TGTGCCAGCAGCTTAACGGGAAGGACTAGCGACTCCTACGAGCAGTACTTC.

This clonotype was found a few times. The chain is built from TRBV11-2 and TRBJ2-5; D is uncertain. Germline assignment: CDR1 SGHAT and CDR2 FQNNGV. V lost 6 bases, J lost 5 bases, and 7 bases lay in between. This CDR3 comprises 11 residues. The CDR3 DNA sequence: TGTGCCAGCAGTTCTTTTGAGACCCAGTACTTC. The encoded protein is CASSSFETQYF.

This rearrangement joins TRBV20-1 to TRBJ2-7; D possibly corresponds to TRBD2 (5 bases). Germline V lookup: CDR1 DFQATT, CDR2 SNEGSKA (reference sequence). The V end lost 2 bases, the J end lost 0 bases, and 8 bases lay between the germline ends. The CDR3 contains 13 residues. The CDR3 loop is CSARRTASYEQYF. The CDR3 DNA follows: TGCAGTGCTAGAAGGACTGCCTCCTACGAGCAGTACTTC.

This clonotype was seen at least ten times. V is TRBV12-3 or TRBV12-4 and J is TRBJ1-5; unclear D gene. V lost 5 bases and J lost 1, with 15 bases in between. This CDR3 comprises 16 residues. CDR3 loop: CASSPLQDGSNQPQHF. CDR3 DNA sequence: TGTGCCAGCAGTCCCCTTCAGGACGGAAGCAATCAGCCCCAGCATTTT.

This chain connects TRBV7-9 to TRBJ1-1; no clear D. Germline values: CDR1 SEHNR, CDR2 FQNEAQ (reference sequence). Trimming removed 4 bases from V and 4 bases from J, with 13 bases in between. The CDR3 loop spans 14 amino acids. CDR3 protein: CASSSDVRSTEAFF. The CDR3 DNA sequence: TGTGCCAGCAGCTCGGACGTCAGGTCCACTGAAGCTTTCTTT. Full variable domain (missing parts from reference TRBV7-9 and TRBJ1-1): DTGVSQNPRHKITKRGQNVTFRCDPISEHNRLYWYRQTLGQGPEFLTYFQNEAQLEKSRLLSDRFSAERPKGSFSTLEIQRTEQGDSAMYLCASSSDVRSTEAFFGQGTRLTVV.

The chain employs TRBV6-2 or TRBV6-3 and TRBJ2-2; TRBD2 aligns across 8 bases. The CDR3 runs to 15 residues. Germline CDR1 MNHEY, CDR2 SVGEGT. V lost 8 bases and J lost 8; bases outside the gene matches: 13. The CDR3 spells CASRPSGRIAGELFF. CDR3 nucleotide sequence: TGTGCCAGCCGTCCCAGCGGGAGAATAGCGGGGGAGCTGTTTTTT.

The chain has TRBV28 and TRBJ1-1; 8 nucleotides line up with TRBD1. Germline CDR1 and CDR2: MDHEN and SYDVKM. V lost 1 base, J lost 11 bases, and 9 bases stayed unmatched. This CDR3 spans 14 amino acids. The CDR3 sequence is CASSLLSGTGTAFF. In DNA, the CDR3 is TGTGCCAGCAGTTTATTATCGGGGACAGGAACGGCTTTCTTT. The variable domain in full, completed from reference TRBV28 and TRBJ1-1, reads DVKVTQSSRYLVKRTGEKVFLECVQDMDHENMFWYRQDPGLGLRLIYFSYDVKMKEKGDIPEGYSVSREKKERFSLILESASTNQTSMYLCASSLLSGTGTAFFGQGTRLTVV.

This clonotype was detected ten times or more. The V and J genes are TRBV13 and TRBJ2-7; 13 nucleotides line up with TRBD2. Germline assignment: CDR1 PRHDT and CDR2 FYEKMQ (reference sequence). CDR3 length: 18 residues. V trimming: 5 bases; J trimming: 0 bases; junction bases outside the gene matches: 10. CDR3 amino acids: CASSPGLAGEYFSYEQYF. The CDR3 bases are TGTGCCAGCAGCCCTGGACTAGCGGGAGAGTATTTCTCCTACGAGCAGTACTTC. The full variable domain, completed using reference TRBV13 and TRBJ2-7, is AAGVIQSPRHLIKEKRETATLKCYPIPRHDTVYWYQQGPGQDPQFLISFYEKMQSDKGSIPDRFSAQQFSDYHSELNMSSLELGDSALYFCASSPGLAGEYFSYEQYFGPGTRLTVT.

The sample holds many counts of this clonotype. The genes are TRBV6-2 or TRBV6-3 and TRBJ1-5; D possibly corresponds to TRBD1 (5 bases). V was cut by 3 bases and J by 9 bases, with 15 bases left in between. This CDR3 region has 14 residues. Germline V gene sequence: CDR1 MNHEY, CDR2 SVGEGT. In DNA form, the CDR3 reads TGTGCCAGCAGTTATAGGGGACGGGTATCGCCCCAGCATTTT. Translated, it gives CASSYRGRVSPQHF.

At least ten counts were recorded for this clonotype. V gene TRBV5-5 combines with J gene TRBJ1-5; D possibly corresponds to TRBD1 (5 bases). This CDR3 region has 15 residues. Trimming took off 6 bases at V and 1 base at J, with 14 bases between the two ends. CDR1 is SGHKS, CDR2 YYEKEE, per germline (reference sequence). For the CDR3, the DNA is TGTGCCAGCACCAAGGCCGGGGGGAGCAATCAGCCCCAGCATTTT. Translated, it gives CASTKAGGSNQPQHF.

This clonotype was recorded many times. The chain carries TRBV7-2 and TRBJ1-2; D uncertain. CDR1 and CDR2 from the germline V gene are SGHTA and FQGNSA. The length of the CDR3 is 14 residues. The ends were cut back, 3 bases at V and 2 bases at J, with 10 bases in the middle. The CDR3 reads CASSFPGGNYGYTF. DNA of the CDR3: TGTGCCAGCAGCTTCCCAGGAGGGAACTATGGCTACACCTTC.

This chain joins TRBV6-2 or TRBV6-3 and TRBJ1-1; tentatively, D is TRBD1 (6 bases). There are 14 residues in the CDR3. Germline values: CDR1 MNHEY, CDR2 SVGEGT. V lost 8 bases and J 1 base, leaving 14 bases between the germline ends. The CDR3 nucleotides read TGTGCCAGCGGTACCGGGACAACGAACACTGAAGCTTTCTTT. Its protein is CASGTGTTNTEAFF.

The table lists this clonotype with many counts. The chain joins TRBV13 to TRBJ1-1; tentative D call: TRBD1 (6 bases). V lost 5 bases and J 3 bases, leaving 16 bases between the germline ends. The CDR3 sequence is 15 residues long. Germline V gene sequence: CDR1 PRHDT, CDR2 FYEKMQ (reference sequence). This chain's CDR3 is CASSTKEQGDTEAFF. The DNA of the CDR3 is TGTGCCAGCAGCACCAAGGAACAGGGAGACACTGAAGCTTTCTTT.

The chain joins TRBV6-1 to TRBJ2-7; 10 nucleotides align to TRBD2. The germline CDR1 and CDR2 sequences are MNHNS and SASEGT. The V segment lost 8 bases and the J segment 4 bases; nucleotides outside the gene matches: 11. This CDR3 comprises 15 residues. For the CDR3, the DNA is TGTGCCAGCCCCTGCTGGCTAGCGGGAGTTTACGAGCAGTACTTC. Its protein is CASPCWLAGVYEQYF.

This clonotype has a count of ten or more. The chain links TRBV12-3 or TRBV12-4 to TRBJ2-2, with D hard to call. Trimming took 1 base from V and 0 from J, leaving 3 bases between them. This CDR3 contains 14 residues. The CDR3 loop is CASSLGANTGELFF. CDR3 bases: TGTGCCAGCAGTTTAGGCGCGAACACCGGGGAGCTGTTTTTT.